The rows below give T cell receptor beta chains drawn from one sample of a study of T-cell reconstitution after alpha-beta-depleted transplantation in children. TCRdb re-derived calls from the PCR reads in MiXCR, one entry per CDR3 protein. Of hundreds of thousands of distinct CDR3 sequences listed, 10% to 15% are singletons. The sample was PBMCs, mostly from graft donor cells, taken 360 days after TCRalphabeta/CD19-depleted stem cell transplant. All receptors come from a male patient under 18 who had a stem cell transplant for acute myeloid leukemia, so the T cells may come from the graft donor. Both conserved end residues are part of each CDR3. D genes are given only for firm matches. Not all rows give a size; the values are once, few, many and, for expanded clones, a class.

>TRBJ2-7|.|.|TRBV28
TGTGCCATCAGTTTTAGTTTTCAGGGGCAGTACTTC
CAISFSFQGQYF
>TRBJ1-4|few|TRBD1|TRBV6-5
TGTGCCAGCAGTTACTTGGGGACAGGGAATGAAAAACTGTTTTTT
CASSYLGTGNEKLFF
>TRBJ2-7|many|TRBD1|TRBV29-1
TGCAGCGTAACGATCCTACAGGGGATCTACGAGCAGTACTTC
CSVTILQGIYEQYF
>TRBJ2-2|few|.|TRBV10-3
TGTGCCATCATTGCGGAAAACACCGGGGAGCTGTTTTTT
CAIIAENTGELFF
>TRBJ2-3|many|TRBD2|TRBV20-1
TGCAGTGCTAGAGTACCGGGACTAGCGGGGATCACAGATACGCAGTATTTT
CSARVPGLAGITDTQYF
>TRBJ2-1|.|.|TRBV7-9
TGTGCCAGCAGCTCGTACGGTGAGCAGTTCTTC
CASSSYGEQFF
>TRBJ1-1|few|.|TRBV4-3
TGCGCCAGCAGCCAAGGTATGAGGAACACTGAAGCTTTCTTT
CASSQGMRNTEAFF
>TRBJ2-1|.|.|TRBV24-1
TGTGCCACCAGTGCCAAGCCAAACTCCTACAATGAGCAGTTCTTC
CATSAKPNSYNEQFF
>TRBJ2-3|few|TRBD2|TRBV18
TGTGCCAGCTCACCGACCCGGGAGGGCCGAATTGGGGCGGATACGCAGTATTTT
CASSPTREGRIGADTQYF
>TRBJ2-5|.|TRBD1|TRBV7-9
TGTGCCAGCAGCCCATCACCCGGGACAGGGGAGACCCAGTACTTC
CASSPSPGTGETQYF
>TRBJ2-2|few|.|TRBV11-2
TGTGCCAGCAGCTTAGGTTTTGAAGGGGACAAAACAGGGAAGAACACCGGGGAGCTGTTTTTT
CASSLGFEGDKTGKNTGELFF
>TRBJ2-1|.|TRBD2|TRBV7-3
TGTGCCAGCAGCCCTCGGACTAGTTTTACCTCCTACAATGAGCAGTTCTTC
CASSPRTSFTSYNEQFF
>TRBJ2-7|.|TRBD2|TRBV20-1
TGCAGTGCTGAGACTAGCGGGAACTACGAGCAGTACTTC
CSAETSGNYEQYF
>TRBJ1-2|many|.|TRBV10-3
TGTGCCATCAGTGATCCCGGACAGACTGGGGGCTACACCTTC
CAISDPGQTGGYTF
>TRBJ2-1|.|.|TRBV9
TGTGCCAGCAGCCTCACCGGGCCCCGGAGGGGAAACAATGAGCAGTTCTTC
CASSLTGPRRGNNEQFF
>TRBJ1-6|few|.|TRBV7-9
TGTGCCAGCAGCTTATTTTCACAGTTTAATTCACCCCTCCACTTT
CASSLFSQFNSPLHF
>TRBJ2-1|few|.|TRBV29-1
TGCAGCGTTGATGGAGGGTTTAAGCAGTTCTTC
CSVDGGFKQFF
>TRBJ2-3|few|.|TRBV21-1
TGTGCCAGCAAGCGGGGACCAGATACGCAGTATTTT
CASKRGPDTQYF
>TRBJ1-1|.|.|TRBV28
TGTGCCAGCAGTCCACGGTCCTTGCAAGCTTTCTTT
CASSPRSLQAFF